This T cell receptor beta chain was sequenced in a study of PD-1 blockade in mismatch repair-deficient tumors. General study findings and limits: After pembrolizumab, tumor-resident clones rose rapidly, then generally contracted before radiologic responses.

A word on this clone: No antigen is known for it.

The repertoire was sequenced with immunoSEQ multiplex PCR; TCRdb's copy has only in-frame clones and lacks some. The sample includes roughly 110,000 clones, roughly 80% of them seen just once. The CDR3 is 14 residues long. V was cut by 4 bases and J by 3 bases, with 12 bases left in between. Germline loops: CDR1 LGHNA, CDR2 YNFKEQ. The chain joins TRBV4-2 to TRBJ2-5, with D possibly matching TRBD1 (6 bases). The sample in question was peripheral blood, obtained around 60 weeks after starting pembrolizumab. This receptor was obtained from an adult with mismatch repair-deficient cancer. The CDR3 nucleotides read TGTGCCAGCAGCCGGCCGGGACAAGAAGAGACCCAGTACTTC. Residues: CASSRPGQEETQYF.